Described below is a single TCR beta chain sequence and its context. The antigen is unknown. The CDR3 totals 17 residues. V lost 4 bases, J lost 0 bases, and 12 bases stayed unmatched. Germline V gene sequence: CDR1 SGHNT, CDR2 YYREEE (reference sequence). This sample is part of a study of T cell responses to AZD1222 COVID-19 vaccine. General observations from the study: White British donors predominated, females outnumbered males, and clonal diversity was possibly underestimated. Spike-specific TCR depth and breadth grew after two AZD1222 doses. Spike regions recognized by vaccine-associated CD4 TCRs spanned the protein, led by 160-218 and 743-854.

Some clones are missing from TCRdb's copy, which holds only in-frame ones; the method was immunoSEQ multiplex PCR. Of over 100,000 clones listed, 85% to 95% are singletons. The clonotype was recovered from an adult in good health. Sequenced material: peripheral blood, taken on day 0 of AZD1222 vaccination. V usage is TRBV5-4 and J usage is TRBJ1-1; 7 bases map to TRBD1. The CDR3 nucleotides read TGTGCCAGCAGCCCTAAAACGACGACAGGGCTGAACACTGAAGCTTTCTTT. This gives the protein CASSPKTTTGLNTEAFF.